In its sample, the clone carrying this TCR beta chain was seen a few times. Its antigen is not known. Amplified regions were TCR beta CDR3 sequences from RNA transcripts. First-round RT-PCR of the TCR CDR3 relied on the HTBI primer set. MiXCR, run by TCRdb on the multiplex PCR reads, gives a single entry per CDR3 protein. The sample contains fewer than 450,000 distinct CDR3 sequences, approximately 18% of which appear only once. Investigators excluded patients with uncontrolled infection, other autoimmune disease, pregnancy or lactation. This specimen comes from a study of T cells in Graves' hyperthyroidism and ophthalmopathy. Notes on the study in general: The blood repertoire included most of the expanded thyroid clonotypes above 0.001. Ophthalmopathy onset followed model prediction by a median about 6.9 months.

The CDR3 covers 15 residues. V was shortened by 0 bases and J by 2 bases, with 11 bases between the two germline ends. The V gene's germline CDR1 is KGHSH and CDR2 LQKENI. The gene calls are TRBV18 and TRBJ2-7; D is unclear. The sequencing input was blood. This sequence was found in a man aged 18 to 30 with Graves' ophthalmopathy. The CDR3 loop is CASSPPLAEAYEQYF. CDR3 DNA sequence: TGTGCCAGCTCACCACCTCTGGCAGAGGCCTACGAGCAGTACTTC.